The next 14 T cell receptor beta chains were all read from a single sample in a study of blood T cell repertoires in COVID-19. The method was immunoSEQ multiplex PCR; TCRdb's version includes in-frame clones alone and lacks a portion of them. Among some 190,000 clones listed, less than 85% were seen once. Material: PBMCs or T cells enriched from blood (not recorded which). Receptors were obtained from a woman in her twenties or thirties who had recovered from COVID-19.

The chain joins TRBV28 to TRBJ2-7; TRBD2 agrees at 8 bases. CDR1 is MDHEN, CDR2 SYDVKM, per germline. V shed 1 base, J shed 3 bases, and the junction held 5 bases outside the gene matches. The CDR3 sequence is 15 residues long. The CDR3 region has the DNA TGTGCCAGCAGTTTATTCACTAGCGGCAACTACGAGCAGTACTTC. Translated, it gives CASSLFTSGNYEQYF.

This clone showed up just once. J is TRBJ2-1 and V is TRBV20-1; D not resolved. CDR3 length: 10 residues. Germline CDR1 DFQATT, CDR2 SNEGSKA (reference sequence). The V and J ends lost 3 bases and 9 bases respectively, with 6 bases between them. CDR3 sequence reads: CSARAPEQFF. CDR3 nucleotide sequence: TGCAGTGCTAGGGCCCCTGAGCAGTTCTTC.

The chain links TRBV6-5 to TRBJ1-4; D uncertain. CDR1 is MNHEY, CDR2 SVGAGI, per germline. This CDR3 contains 14 residues. Trimming took off 3 bases at V and 6 bases at J, with 11 bases between the two ends. The CDR3 is CASSYSVSYEKLFF. In DNA form, the CDR3 reads TGTGCCAGCAGTTATTCGGTTTCCTATGAAAAACTGTTTTTT.

The chain recombines TRBV27 with TRBJ1-2, with 11 positions matching TRBD1. The trim removed 4 bases at V and 4 bases at J, leaving 5 bases unmatched. Germline V gene sequence: CDR1 MNHEY, CDR2 SMNVEV (reference sequence). The CDR3 is 15 residues long. The DNA of the CDR3 is TGTGCCAGCAGTTATGGACAGGGGGCGATCTATGGCTACACCTTC. As protein: CASSYGQGAIYGYTF.

The V gene is TRBV5-1, the J gene TRBJ2-1, with 7 bases fitting TRBD1. The CDR3 length is 15 residues. Germline V gene data show CDR1 as SGHRS and CDR2 as YFSETQ. Unmatched junction bases numbered 4, after V lost 3 bases and J lost 1 base. CDR3 residues: CASSSGQDSYNEQFF. CDR3 sequence (DNA): TGCGCCAGCAGCTCTGGACAGGATTCCTACAATGAGCAGTTCTTC.

The chain employs TRBV6-4 and TRBJ1-4; TRBD1 matches 11 bases. J gave up 5 bases and V 5 bases, and 7 bases lay outside the gene matches. Germline V lookup: CDR1 MRHNA, CDR2 SNTAGT. This CDR3 contains 16 residues. The CDR3 is CASSLQDRGPNEKLFF. The CDR3 DNA is TGTGCCAGCAGTTTACAGGACAGGGGGCCAAATGAAAAACTGTTTTTT.

This chain joins TRBV28 and TRBJ1-6; D unclear. V lost 4 bases to trimming and J lost 10 bases, with 5 bases between them. CDR3 length equals 11 residues. Germline lookup yields CDR1 MDHEN and CDR2 SYDVKM. The CDR3 DNA reads as TGTGCCAGCAGTTCACGGTCACCCCTCCACTTT. This encodes CASSSRSPLHF.

This chain connects TRBV6-1 to TRBJ1-2; no reliable D call. Trimming cost V 1 base and J 4 bases, with 7 bases left between them. Germline V gene data show CDR1 as MNHNS and CDR2 as SASEGT. This CDR3 has 13 residues. The DNA for the CDR3 is TGTGCCAGCAGTGAAGTAGACTTCTATGGCTACACCTTC. Translated, it gives CASSEVDFYGYTF.

This clone came up a few times. J is TRBJ1-4 and V is TRBV14, with 7 bases identical to TRBD1. Germline CDR1 is SGHDN and CDR2 is FVKESK. The CDR3 has 15 amino acids. The junction had 5 bases not matched to a gene; V was cut back by 1 base and J by 6 bases. CDR3 coding DNA: TGTGCCAGCAGCCAAGTTACAGGGGCGCATGAAAAACTGTTTTTT. Translating gives CASSQVTGAHEKLFF.

This clone was counted a few times. The chain employs TRBV28 and TRBJ1-5; D uncertain. The CDR3 covers 15 residues. V was shortened by 4 bases and J by 2 bases, with 12 bases between the two germline ends. Looked up from germline, CDR1 is MDHEN and CDR2 is SYDVKM. For the CDR3, the DNA is TGTGCCAGCAGTTCCCGGGTCTGGGGCAATCAGCCCCAGCATTTT. Amino acid sequence: CASSSRVWGNQPQHF.

This clone was recorded many times. The gene calls are TRBV18 and TRBJ1-2, with 8 bases that match TRBD1. V shed 6 bases and J 7 bases; nucleotides not matched to a gene: 7. This CDR3 comprises 13 residues. Germline V gene sequence: CDR1 KGHSH, CDR2 LQKENI. CDR3 sequence reads: CASSGDRYFGYTF. CDR3 bases: TGTGCCAGCTCGGGGGACAGGTATTTTGGCTACACCTTC.

V and J are TRBV28 and TRBJ1-2; unclear D gene. Germline CDR1 MDHEN, CDR2 SYDVKM. This CDR3 has 12 residues. The germline V and J ends were trimmed by 1 base and 8 bases, with 8 bases remaining between them. The CDR3 spells CASSLYMRGYTF. CDR3 sequence (DNA): TGTGCCAGCAGTTTATACATGAGGGGCTACACCTTC.

The V gene is TRBV7-9, the J gene TRBJ2-7; D gene unclear. Trimming removed 5 bases at V and 3 bases at J, with 8 bases between. CDR1 is SEHNR, CDR2 FQNEAQ, per germline (reference sequence). CDR3 length: 12 amino acids. The CDR3: CASSTTVYEQYF. Here the CDR3 DNA reads TGTGCCAGCAGCACGACTGTCTACGAGCAGTACTTC.

The rearrangement uses TRBV27 and TRBJ1-3; perhaps TRBD1 as D (5 bases). The CDR3 is made up of 13 amino acids. Germline lookup yields CDR1 MNHEY and CDR2 SMNVEV (reference sequence). The ends were cut back, 6 bases at V and 4 bases at J, with 10 bases in the middle. The CDR3 DNA follows: TGTGCCAGCAGCCGACAGCTGGGAAACACCATATATTTT. Translated, it gives CASSRQLGNTIYF.